What follows is one TCR beta chain and its context. The data are from a study of long-term antiretroviral therapy in people with HIV. CDR3 length equals 12 residues. The V gene's germline CDR1 is WNHNN and CDR2 SYGVQD (reference sequence). V lost 6 bases to trimming and J lost 5 bases, with 10 bases between them. The authors ran the immunoSEQ assay, v3.0, at survey level. The protocol was immunoSEQ multiplex PCR, while the TCRdb copy is restricted to in-frame clones and leaves out a portion. The repertoire holds about 35,000 clones, with around four fifths as singletons. The chain recombines TRBV10-1 with TRBJ1-1; weak D call: TRBD1 (5 bases). The TCR comes from a man aged 18 to 35 with HIV. Here the sequenced sample was unsorted PBMCs, taken 1 year after starting antiretroviral therapy. CDR3 sequence reads: CASRDKGTEAFF. In nucleotides, the CDR3 is TGCGCCAGCAGGGACAAGGGGACTGAAGCTTTCTTT.